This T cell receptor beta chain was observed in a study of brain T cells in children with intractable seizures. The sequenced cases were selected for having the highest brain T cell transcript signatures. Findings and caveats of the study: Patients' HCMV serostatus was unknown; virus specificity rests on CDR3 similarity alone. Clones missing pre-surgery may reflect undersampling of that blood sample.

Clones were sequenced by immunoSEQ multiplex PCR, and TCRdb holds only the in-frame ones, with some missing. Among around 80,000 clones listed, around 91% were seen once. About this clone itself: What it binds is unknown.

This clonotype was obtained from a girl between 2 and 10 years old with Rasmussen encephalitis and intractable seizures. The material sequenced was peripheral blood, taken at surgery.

For the CDR3, the DNA is TGTGCTAGTGGGGAAAGGGGTCAGCCCCAGCATTTT. It is translated as CASGERGQPQHF. V and J are TRBV12-5 and TRBJ1-5; tentatively, D is TRBD1 (5 bases). This CDR3 spans 12 amino acids. Germline V CDR1 and CDR2: LGHNT, FRNRAP. V gave up 6 bases and J gave up 6 bases, with 9 bases separating them.